This T cell receptor (beta chain) appears in the sequencing data of a study of PD-L1 blockade in urothelial cancer. Germline V CDR1 and CDR2: MNHEY, SVGAGI. CDR3 length equals 16 residues. Trimming pared 0 bases from V and 0 bases from J, leaving 9 bases between. The method was immunoSEQ multiplex PCR; TCRdb's version includes in-frame clones alone and lacks a portion of them. The sample holds 70,000 to 85,000 clones; roughly 88% are singletons and the top ten take around 4.8%. The time point here: pretreatment peripheral blood. There are a few counts of this clone. This clonotype was sampled from a man between 65 and 85 years old with urothelial cancer. The chain joins TRBV6-5 to TRBJ1-5, with D unresolved. The sample was PBMCs, taken around atezolizumab (anti-PD-L1) treatment. The CDR3 nucleotides are TGTGCCAGCAGTTACTCGAGGTCAGTTAGCAATCAGCCCCAGCATTTT. Translated: CASSYSRSVSNQPQHF.